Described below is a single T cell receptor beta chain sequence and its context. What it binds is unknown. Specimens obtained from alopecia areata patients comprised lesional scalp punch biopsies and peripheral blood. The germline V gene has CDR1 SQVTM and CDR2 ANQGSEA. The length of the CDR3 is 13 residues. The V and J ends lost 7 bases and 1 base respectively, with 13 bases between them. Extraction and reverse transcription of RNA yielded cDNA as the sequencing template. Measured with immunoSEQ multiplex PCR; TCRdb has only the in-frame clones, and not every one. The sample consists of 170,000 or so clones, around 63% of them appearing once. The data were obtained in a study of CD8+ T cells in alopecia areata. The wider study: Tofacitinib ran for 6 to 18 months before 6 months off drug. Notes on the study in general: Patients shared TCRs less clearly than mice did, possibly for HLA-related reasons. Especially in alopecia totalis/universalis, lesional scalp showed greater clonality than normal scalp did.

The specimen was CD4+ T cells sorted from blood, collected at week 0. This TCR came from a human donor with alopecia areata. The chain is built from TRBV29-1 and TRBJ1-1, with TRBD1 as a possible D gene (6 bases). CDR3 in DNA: TGCAGCGGCCTACAGGGACGGAACACTGAAGCTTTCTTT. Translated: CSGLQGRNTEAFF.